This is a list of T cell receptor beta chains from one sample in a study of blood T cell repertoires in COVID-19. Only in-frame clones appear in the TCRdb table, and some are missing; sequencing was by immunoSEQ multiplex PCR. This table has under 250,000 clones, around 83% appearing once. The specimen was peripheral blood. The source of these receptors is a man older than 75 with acute or convalescent COVID-19. CDR3s include the opening cysteine and the closing phenylalanine or tryptophan. Fields, in order: D gene, clone size, V gene, J gene, CDR3 protein, CDR3 DNA. A D gene is named only where the DNA matches it firmly. The size of a clone is reported for some rows only, either as once, few or many, or as a class for expanded clones.

NA,NA,TRBV5-1,TRBJ1-2,CASSLDPDYGYTF,TGCGCCAGCAGCTTGGATCCGGACTATGGCTACACCTTC
TRBD1,few,TRBV27,TRBJ2-7,CASSLLGTGKGSSYEQYF,TGTGCCAGCAGTTTGCTTGGGACAGGGAAGGGGAGCTCCTACGAGCAGTACTTC
NA,few,TRBV28,TRBJ2-1,CASSSSRGATYNEQFF,TGTGCCAGCAGTTCTTCTCGGGGGGCGACCTACAATGAGCAGTTCTTC
NA,NA,TRBV6-5,TRBJ2-3,CASSRNRDTQYF,TGTGCCAGCAGCCGAAACAGGGATACGCAGTATTTT
TRBD1,NA,TRBV7-9,TRBJ1-1,CASSLGGQGPTEAFF,TGTGCCAGCAGCTTAGGTGGACAGGGTCCCACTGAAGCTTTCTTT
TRBD2,NA,TRBV2,TRBJ2-1,CASSEASGSAKQFF,TGTGCCAGCAGTGAAGCTAGCGGGAGCGCCAAGCAGTTCTTC
TRBD2,NA,TRBV29-1,TRBJ2-2,CSVVAGTHTGELFF,TGCAGCGTTGTAGCGGGAACGCACACCGGGGAGCTGTTTTTT
NA,many,TRBV3-1/TRBV3-2,TRBJ1-3,CASSQAGNTIYF,TGTGCCAGCAGCCAAGCAGGAAACACCATATATTTT
NA,once,TRBV19,TRBJ2-1,CASSIAFPGLASGEQFF,TGTGCCAGTAGTATCGCTTTTCCGGGCCTAGCTTCGGGTGAGCAGTTCTTC
NA,NA,TRBV6-5,TRBJ2-7,CASHRDTISYEQYF,TGTGCCAGTCACCGGGACACCATATCCTACGAGCAGTACTTC
TRBD2,NA,TRBV7-8,TRBJ2-1,CASSLARRAGGDNEQFF,TGTGCCAGCAGCTTAGCGCGGCGAGCGGGAGGGGACAATGAGCAGTTCTTC
NA,NA,TRBV19,TRBJ1-2,CASRSGDSGYTF,TGTGCCAGTCGCTCAGGGGATTCTGGCTACACCTTC
NA,NA,TRBV2,TRBJ1-3,CASRGLPTGNTIYF,TGTGCCAGCCGGGGACTACCGACTGGAAACACCATATATTTT
TRBD2,NA,TRBV5-1,TRBJ2-3,CASSLAGVPATTDTQYF,TGCGCCAGCAGCCTAGCGGGAGTCCCTGCCACCACAGATACGCAGTATTTT
NA,NA,TRBV29-1,TRBJ1-4,CSVNQASNEKLFF,TGCAGCGTTAACCAAGCCTCTAATGAAAAACTGTTTTTT
TRBD2,NA,TRBV11-1,TRBJ2-2,CASSRQRGGNTGELFF,TGTGCCAGCAGCCGTCAGCGGGGGGGCAACACCGGGGAGCTGTTTTTT
TRBD2,once,TRBV5-1,TRBJ2-1,CASRDPRGGGSYNEQFF,TGCGCCAGCAGGGACCCCCGGGGCGGGGGGTCCTACAATGAGCAGTTCTTC
NA,NA,TRBV27,TRBJ1-2,CASRSTGSNYGYTF,TGTGCCAGCAGGTCCACGGGGTCTAACTATGGCTACACCTTC
NA,once,TRBV5-6,TRBJ1-2,CASSSGTYGYTF,TGTGCCAGCAGCTCAGGGACATATGGCTACACCTTC
NA,once,TRBV5-1,TRBJ2-7,CASSPVPDTYEQYF,TGCGCCAGCAGCCCAGTCCCGGACACCTACGAGCAGTACTTC
TRBD2,NA,TRBV24-1,TRBJ2-7,CATAGVGTASYEQYF,TGTGCCACAGCGGGGGTCGGGACGGCTTCCTACGAGCAGTACTTC
NA,NA,TRBV6-5,TRBJ1-4,CASSYRRVKREKLFF,TGTGCCAGCAGTTACCGGAGGGTGAAAAGGGAAAAACTGTTTTTT
TRBD1,NA,TRBV5-1,TRBJ1-3,CASSSQGAGMDSGNTIYF,TGCGCCAGCAGCTCCCAGGGGGCCGGTATGGACTCTGGAAACACCATATATTTT
NA,NA,TRBV28,TRBJ2-7,CASSRVGLYEQYF,TGTGCCAGCAGTCGGGTGGGGCTCTACGAGCAGTACTTC
TRBD1,NA,TRBV19,TRBJ1-1,CASNQGANTEAFF,TGTGCCAGTAACCAGGGGGCGAACACTGAAGCTTTCTTT
NA,NA,TRBV5-1,TRBJ2-1,CASSLGGVPYLYNEQFF,TGCGCCAGCAGCCTAGGGGGGGTTCCTTACCTCTACAATGAGCAGTTCTTC
NA,NA,TRBV6-5,TRBJ2-7,CASSTPGQYEQYF,TGTGCCAGCAGTACCCCAGGTCAATACGAGCAGTACTTC
NA,NA,TRBV27,TRBJ1-4,CASSKNRERGEKLFF,TGTGCCAGCAGTAAAAACAGGGAGAGGGGTGAAAAACTGTTTTTT
NA,NA,TRBV6-8,TRBJ2-7,CASSYSISGSSEDYEQYF,TGTGCCAGCAGTTACTCGATCTCGGGCAGTTCGGAGGACTACGAGCAGTACTTC
TRBD1,once,TRBV6-2/TRBV6-3,TRBJ1-1,CASSSMTGLIEAFF,TGTGCCAGCAGCTCTATGACAGGGCTCATCGAAGCTTTCTTT
NA,NA,TRBV6-5,TRBJ2-7,CASSAGRGTTYEQYF,TGTGCCAGCAGCGCGGGGAGGGGGACTACCTACGAGCAGTACTTC
TRBD1,NA,TRBV24-1,TRBJ1-4,CATSVAGTGGEKLFF,TGTGCCACCAGTGTCGCCGGGACAGGGGGTGAAAAACTGTTTTTT
NA,NA,TRBV5-4,TRBJ2-6,CASSLAHTGANVLTF,TGTGCCAGCAGCTTGGCCCACACTGGGGCCAACGTCCTGACTTTC
TRBD2,NA,TRBV30,TRBJ2-7,CAWSLGLASYEQYF,TGTGCCTGGAGTCTGGGACTAGCTTCCTACGAGCAGTACTTC
NA,once,TRBV11-2,TRBJ2-5,CASSPLAETQYF,TGTGCCAGCAGCCCCCTAGCTGAGACCCAGTACTTC
NA,NA,TRBV21-1,TRBJ1-6,CASRCPWDTGNGSPLHF,TGTGCCAGCAGATGCCCTTGGGACACAGGTAATGGTTCACCCCTCCACTTT
TRBD1,NA,TRBV5-1,TRBJ1-2,CASSLVGTGGESNYGYTF,TGCGCCAGCAGCTTGGTTGGGACAGGGGGCGAATCTAACTATGGCTACACCTTC
NA,NA,TRBV6-5,TRBJ1-3,CASRKDTLSGNTIYF,TGTGCCAGCAGGAAGGACACTCTCTCTGGAAACACCATATATTTT
NA,NA,TRBV6-5,TRBJ1-5,CASSPSVRVGQPQHF,TGTGCCAGCAGCCCATCGGTCAGGGTAGGGCAGCCCCAGCATTTT
TRBD2,many,TRBV6-5,TRBJ2-7,CASSYVSSGEQYF,TGTGCCAGCAGTTACGTTTCTAGCGGCGAGCAGTACTTC
NA,NA,TRBV5-1,TRBJ1-4,CASSLEQGGKLFF,TGCGCCAGCAGCTTGGAGCAGGGAGGAAAACTGTTTTTT
NA,NA,TRBV6-1,TRBJ1-5,CASSEHQGNSNQPQHF,TGTGCCAGCAGTGAACACCAGGGGAATAGCAATCAGCCCCAGCATTTT
NA,NA,TRBV12-2,TRBJ1-5,CASRPHCGERGNQPQHF,TGTGCAAGTCGCCCCCATTGCGGGGAGAGGGGCAATCAGCCCCAGCATTTT
NA,few,TRBV4-2,TRBJ2-1,CASSHGPGLRSSYNEQFF,TGTGCCAGCAGCCACGGACCGGGACTCAGGAGCTCCTACAATGAGCAGTTCTTC
TRBD1,NA,TRBV25-1,TRBJ1-4,CASSEVRGRREKLFF,TGTGCCAGCAGTGAGGTCAGGGGGAGAAGGGAAAAACTGTTTTTT
TRBD2,NA,TRBV18,TRBJ2-7,CASSPGASGRPPYEQYF,TGTGCCAGCTCACCTGGAGCTAGCGGGAGGCCCCCCTACGAGCAGTACTTC
TRBD1,NA,TRBV7-2,TRBJ1-5,CASSYRGTGDQPQHF,TGTGCCAGCAGCTACCGCGGGACAGGGGATCAGCCCCAGCATTTT
TRBD2,NA,TRBV5-1,TRBJ2-1,CASKRTSGGFYNEQFF,TGCGCCAGCAAACGGACTAGCGGGGGGTTCTACAATGAGCAGTTCTTC
NA,NA,TRBV2,TRBJ1-2,CASSTTGNYGYTF,TGTGCCAGCAGTACCACAGGGAACTATGGCTACACCTTC
TRBD1,NA,TRBV3-1/TRBV3-2,TRBJ1-6,CASSPMTGGESPLHF,TGTGCCAGCAGCCCCATGACAGGGGGCGAATCACCCCTCCACTTT
NA,NA,TRBV30,TRBJ1-1,CAWGSWLGTEAFF,TGTGCCTGGGGGAGCTGGCTGGGCACTGAAGCTTTCTTT
NA,NA,TRBV9,TRBJ2-7,CASSTRDWSYEQYF,TGTGCCAGCAGCACCCGGGACTGGTCCTACGAGCAGTACTTC
TRBD1,once,TRBV6-1,TRBJ2-2,CASSEKGQGRTGELFF,TGTGCCAGCAGTGAAAAGGGACAGGGACGCACCGGGGAGCTGTTTTTT
NA,NA,TRBV30,TRBJ2-1,CAWSKAGRTEQFF,TGTGCCTGGAGTAAGGCAGGGCGGACTGAGCAGTTCTTC
NA,few,TRBV19,TRBJ1-3,CASSIGGRSYSGNTIYF,TGTGCCAGTAGTATTGGAGGCAGGTCGTACTCTGGAAACACCATATATTTT
NA,NA,TRBV23-1,TRBJ1-5,CASRKQVYSNQPQHF,TGCGCCAGCAGGAAACAGGTGTATAGCAATCAGCCCCAGCATTTT
TRBD1,NA,TRBV5-1,TRBJ1-2,CASSFDRGPNYGYTF,TGCGCCAGCAGCTTCGACAGGGGTCCAAACTATGGCTACACCTTC
NA,once,TRBV12-1,TRBJ2-7,CASSSRCEEQYF,TGTGCCAGCAGCTCTAGGTGTGAAGAGCAGTACTTC